One sample yielded the 27 T cell receptor beta chains listed below, sequenced in a study of blood T cell repertoires in COVID-19. TCRdb keeps only in-frame clones here, not all; method: immunoSEQ multiplex PCR. The sample includes some 510,000 clones, roughly 90% of them seen just once. Material: PBMCs or T cells enriched from blood (not recorded which). Receptors were obtained from a woman aged 35 to 49 who had recovered from COVID-19.

The chain uses TRBV9 and TRBJ1-1; D not resolved. The V gene lost 0 bases and the J gene lost 3 bases, with 12 bases spanning the gap. The CDR3 runs 15 residues. The germline gives CDR1 SGDLS, CDR2 YYNGEE. CDR3 protein: CASSVGAKSDTEAFF. CDR3 bases: TGTGCCAGCAGCGTAGGAGCCAAATCGGACACTGAAGCTTTCTTT.

This sequence joins TRBV7-8 and TRBJ2-3; 11 positions agree with TRBD2. After removal of 1 base from V and 2 bases from J, the junction contained 8 bases not matched to a gene. Germline V lookup: CDR1 SGHVS, CDR2 FQNEAQ. The CDR3 is made up of 18 amino acids. The CDR3 here is CASSLGPGLAELTDTQYF. CDR3 DNA sequence: TGTGCCAGCAGCTTAGGCCCGGGACTAGCGGAGCTCACAGATACGCAGTATTTT.

J is TRBJ1-4 and V is TRBV10-2, with D unclear. Trimming shortened V by 2 bases and J by 2 bases, and 9 bases separated the two germline ends. There are 15 residues in the CDR3. From germline, CDR1 is WSHSY and CDR2 SAAADI. The CDR3 sequence is CASSEGRSTNEKLFF. The CDR3 DNA sequence: TGCGCCAGCAGTGAGGGGAGGAGTACTAATGAAAAACTGTTTTTT.

The chain has TRBV7-2 and TRBJ2-7, with 7 bases aligning to TRBD1. Germline-derived CDR1 and CDR2 are SGHTA and FQGNSA. This CDR3 is 14 amino acids long. Unmatched junction bases numbered 6, after V lost 5 bases and J lost 2 bases. CDR3 amino acids: CASSAAGGAYEQYF. The CDR3 nucleotides are TGTGCCAGCAGCGCTGCAGGGGGAGCCTACGAGCAGTACTTC.

This clone was seen a handful of times. The rearrangement links TRBV7-2 to TRBJ2-5, with 7 nucleotides matching TRBD1. Germline V lookup: CDR1 SGHTA, CDR2 FQGNSA. V shed 5 bases and J 1 base; nucleotides not matched to a gene: 4. The CDR3 is 14 amino acids. The CDR3 loop is CASSRGTAQETQYF. The CDR3 coding sequence is TGTGCCAGCAGCCGTGGGACAGCCCAAGAGACCCAGTACTTC.

This clone was found a few times. J is TRBJ1-2 and V is TRBV30; the D is unclear. Germline V gene sequence: CDR1 GTSNPN, CDR2 SVGIG (reference sequence). This CDR3 has 11 amino acids. V was cut by 6 bases and J by 8 bases, with 13 bases left in between. The CDR3 bases are TGTGCCTGCCCGACTCATCCAGGCTACACCTTC. It is translated as CACPTHPGYTF.

This sequence joins TRBV5-1 and TRBJ2-5, with 9 nucleotides matching TRBD2. J was trimmed by 4 bases and V by 0 bases; bases with no gene match: 4. Germline V gene sequence: CDR1 SGHRS, CDR2 YFSETQ. This CDR3 is built from 15 residues. CDR3 amino acids: CASSLVAGGPETQYF. CDR3 coding DNA: TGCGCCAGCAGCTTGGTGGCGGGAGGGCCAGAGACCCAGTACTTC.

The chain has TRBV7-9 and TRBJ2-5; D is unresolved. Trimming took 1 base from V and 6 from J, leaving 6 bases between them. The germline CDR1 and CDR2 sequences are SEHNR and FQNEAQ (reference sequence). The CDR3 extends over 12 amino acids. This CDR3 reads CASSLDVKTQYF. The CDR3 DNA follows: TGTGCCAGCAGCTTAGATGTAAAGACCCAGTACTTC.

The chain employs TRBV19 and TRBJ2-7; a weak D match, TRBD1 (6 bases). CDR3 size: 17 residues. The V gene's germline CDR1 is LNHDA and CDR2 SQIVND (reference sequence). Trimming shortened V by 3 bases and J by 2 bases, and 20 bases separated the two germline ends. CDR3 DNA: TGTGCCAGTAGTATCGGCCCCCCCACACAGGGCCCCTACGAGCAGTACTTC. Amino acid sequence: CASSIGPPTQGPYEQYF.

The chain is built from TRBV2 and TRBJ2-1; TRBD2 matches at 7 bases. After removal of 5 bases from V and 7 bases from J, the junction contained 8 bases not matched to a gene. Germline values: CDR1 SNHLY, CDR2 FYNNEI. This CDR3 comprises 14 residues. CDR3 in amino acids: CASSKSGAGNEQFF. CDR3 coding DNA: TGTGCCAGCAGTAAGTCGGGAGCGGGGAATGAGCAGTTCTTC.

This chain links TRBV5-1 with TRBJ2-6; D perhaps matches TRBD2 (7 bases). V dropped 9 bases and J dropped 1 base, with 17 bases sitting between them. Germline loops: CDR1 SGHRS, CDR2 YFSETQ. There are 16 residues in the CDR3. CDR3 bases: TGCGCCACCGCCGGGGGGCAGATGTCTGGGGCCAACGTCCTGACTTTC. This gives the protein CATAGGQMSGANVLTF.

The chain joins TRBV7-9 to TRBJ1-2; possibly TRBD1 for D (6 bases). Germline CDR1 is SEHNR and CDR2 is FQNEAQ (reference sequence). V was cut by 5 bases and J by 6 bases, with 13 bases left in between. The CDR3 is 13 residues long. This CDR3 reads CASSTQGLDGYTF. The CDR3 coding sequence is TGTGCCAGCAGCACCCAGGGGCTGGATGGCTACACCTTC.

The J gene is TRBJ2-1, the V gene TRBV7-2, with D hard to call. The CDR3 runs to 15 residues. The ends were cut back, 0 bases at V and 0 bases at J, with 6 bases in the middle. Germline-derived CDR1 and CDR2 are SGHTA and FQGNSA. CDR3 loop: CASSLALRSYNEQFF. CDR3 sequence (DNA): TGTGCCAGCAGCTTAGCTCTCCGCTCCTACAATGAGCAGTTCTTC. Full variable domain (outside the CDR3, taken from reference TRBV7-2 and TRBJ2-1): GAGVSQSPSNKVTEKGKDVELRCDPISGHTALYWYRQSLGQGLEFLIYFQGNSAPDKSGLPSDRFSAERTGGSVSTLTIQRTQQEDSAVYLCASSLALRSYNEQFFGPGTRLTVL.

The chain joins TRBV18 to TRBJ2-2; 14 bases match TRBD2. The length of the CDR3 is 21 residues. Germline trimming cut 3 bases from V and 5 bases from J; bases unmatched to any gene: 17. Germline-derived CDR1 and CDR2 are KGHSH and LQKENI. CDR3 protein: CASSPIGTSGGSARGTGELFF. DNA for the CDR3: TGTGCCAGCTCACCTATCGGGACTAGCGGGGGATCAGCACGAGGGACCGGGGAGCTGTTTTTT.

This rearrangement joins TRBV7-8 to TRBJ1-5; 10 bases fit TRBD1. The CDR3 runs 18 residues. With 6 bases clipped from V and 0 bases from J, the junction kept 11 bases outside the gene matches. Germline CDR1 is SGHVS and CDR2 is FQNEAQ. CDR3 in amino acids: CASSVWGQGRSSNQPQHF. The CDR3 DNA follows: TGTGCCAGCAGTGTCTGGGGACAGGGGAGAAGTAGCAATCAGCCCCAGCATTTT.

The chain employs TRBV7-8 and TRBJ2-5; 7 bases line up with TRBD2. The CDR3 sequence is 17 residues long. Germline loops: CDR1 SGHVS, CDR2 FQNEAQ. V lost 1 base, J lost 3 bases, and 11 bases stayed unmatched. This CDR3 is CASSLGEGWAGKETQYF. The DNA for the CDR3 is TGTGCCAGCAGCTTAGGGGAGGGCTGGGCAGGGAAAGAGACCCAGTACTTC. Drawing the rest from reference TRBV7-8 and TRBJ2-5, the complete variable domain is GAGVSQSPRYKVAKRGQDVALRCDPISGHVSLFWYQQALGQGPEFLTYFQNEAQLDKSGLPSDRFFAERPEGSVSTLKIQRTQQEDSAVYLCASSLGEGWAGKETQYFGPGTRLLVL.

The V call is TRBV18, the J call TRBJ2-4, with a weak D call TRBD1 (6 bases). The CDR3 loop spans 17 amino acids. The germline gives CDR1 KGHSH, CDR2 LQKENI. The germline V and J ends were trimmed by 6 bases and 0 bases, with 18 bases remaining between them. The CDR3 loop is CASSPTGGLLAKNIQYF. The CDR3, as DNA: TGTGCCAGCTCCCCGACAGGTGGTCTACTAGCCAAAAACATTCAGTACTTC. The full variable domain, its missing parts supplied by reference TRBV18 and TRBJ2-4, is NAGVMQNPRHLVRRRGQEARLRCSPMKGHSHVYWYRQLPEEGLKFMVYLQKENIIDESGMPKERFSAEFPKEGPSILRIQQVVRGDSAAYFCASSPTGGLLAKNIQYFGAGTRLSVL.

This rearrangement joins TRBV18 to TRBJ2-1; TRBD1 matches 10 bases. There are 15 residues in the CDR3. V lost 5 bases, J lost 4 bases, and 5 bases stayed unmatched. Per germline, CDR1 KGHSH and CDR2 LQKENI. The CDR3 loop is CASSSGTGEYNEQFF. The CDR3 nucleotides are TGTGCCAGCTCATCCGGGACAGGGGAATACAATGAGCAGTTCTTC.

This clone turned up a few times. The chain employs TRBV5-1 and TRBJ2-7, with D tentatively TRBD1 (7 bases). This CDR3 has 14 residues. The germline CDR1 and CDR2 sequences are SGHRS and YFSETQ. Trimming shortened V by 4 bases and J by 1 base, and 12 bases separated the two germline ends. This CDR3 is CASSPQGGSYEQYF. The DNA for the CDR3 is TGCGCCAGCAGCCCCCAGGGGGGATCCTACGAGCAGTACTTC.

This rearrangement joins TRBV6-5 to TRBJ2-7; a possible D gene is TRBD1 (6 bases). In germline, CDR1 is MNHEY, CDR2 SVGAGI. Trimming took 6 bases from V and 7 from J, leaving 16 bases between them. This CDR3 has 13 amino acids. CDR3 sequence (DNA): TGTGCCAGCAGAGGCTGGGACATGAGGGAGCAGTACTTC. It codes for CASRGWDMREQYF.

The chain is built from TRBV3-1 (or the pseudogene TRBV3-2) and TRBJ2-7, with D maybe TRBD2 (5 bases). The V end lost 6 bases, the J end lost 3 bases, and 12 bases lay between the germline ends. Germline CDR1 and CDR2: LGHDT and YNNKEL (reference sequence). There are 13 residues in the CDR3. CDR3 protein: CASSTPAGYEQYF. In DNA, the CDR3 is TGTGCCAGCAGTACACCGGCGGGCTACGAGCAGTACTTC.

The V and J genes are TRBV3-1 (or the pseudogene TRBV3-2) and TRBJ2-1; 7 nucleotides align to TRBD2. CDR1 and CDR2 (germline): LGHDT, YNNKEL (reference sequence). The CDR3 is 16 amino acids. V shed 1 base and J 5 bases; nucleotides not matched to a gene: 8. The DNA of the CDR3 is TGTGCCAGCAGCCAAGTGAGCAGCGGGGCCCACAATGAGCAGTTCTTC. Translating it yields CASSQVSSGAHNEQFF.

The chain combines TRBV6-5 with TRBJ1-1, with D perhaps matching TRBD1 (5 bases). The CDR3 loop spans 13 amino acids. Per germline, CDR1 MNHEY and CDR2 SVGAGI. With 2 bases removed from V and 2 bases from J, the gap between germline ends came to 6 bases. DNA of the CDR3: TGTGCCAGCAGTTACGACAGCAACACTGAAGCTTTCTTT. It encodes CASSYDSNTEAFF.

The genes are TRBV18 and TRBJ2-7, with D possibly being TRBD2 (6 bases). Trimming shortened V by 2 bases and J by 3 bases, and 8 bases separated the two germline ends. The CDR3 contains 13 residues. Germline V CDR1 and CDR2: KGHSH, LQKENI. The CDR3 sequence: CASSPDGSYEQYF. CDR3 nucleotides: TGTGCCAGCTCACCAGACGGGAGCTACGAGCAGTACTTC.

The chain uses TRBV7-9 and TRBJ2-2; no reliable D call. V lost 6 bases to trimming and J lost 5 bases, with 7 bases between them. The CDR3 extends over 12 amino acids. From germline, CDR1 is SEHNR and CDR2 FQNEAQ (reference sequence). CDR3 DNA sequence: TGTGCCAGCAGTACAGAGACCGGGGAGCTGTTTTTT. It specifies CASSTETGELFF.

The rearrangement uses TRBV20-1 and TRBJ1-1; the D is unclear. Germline CDR1 DFQATT, CDR2 SNEGSKA (reference sequence). The CDR3 contains 13 residues. The V end lost 3 bases, the J end lost 6 bases, and 14 bases lay between the germline ends. Here the CDR3 reads CSASRGDIAEAFF. Written as DNA, the CDR3 is TGCAGTGCTAGTCGCGGGGATATAGCTGAAGCTTTCTTT.

The chain combines TRBV7-9 with TRBJ2-1; 9 bases match TRBD2. The CDR3 sequence is 15 residues long. Germline loops: CDR1 SEHNR, CDR2 FQNEAQ (reference sequence). J gave up 6 bases and V 5 bases, and 8 bases lay outside the gene matches. This CDR3 is CASSPIAGVGNEQFF. As DNA, the CDR3 is TGTGCCAGCAGCCCAATAGCGGGAGTTGGCAATGAGCAGTTCTTC. The whole variable domain, filled in from reference TRBV7-9 and TRBJ2-1, reads DTGVSQNPRHKITKRGQNVTFRCDPISEHNRLYWYRQTLGQGPEFLTYFQNEAQLEKSRLLSDRFSAERPKGSFSTLEIQRTEQGDSAMYLCASSPIAGVGNEQFFGPGTRLTVL.